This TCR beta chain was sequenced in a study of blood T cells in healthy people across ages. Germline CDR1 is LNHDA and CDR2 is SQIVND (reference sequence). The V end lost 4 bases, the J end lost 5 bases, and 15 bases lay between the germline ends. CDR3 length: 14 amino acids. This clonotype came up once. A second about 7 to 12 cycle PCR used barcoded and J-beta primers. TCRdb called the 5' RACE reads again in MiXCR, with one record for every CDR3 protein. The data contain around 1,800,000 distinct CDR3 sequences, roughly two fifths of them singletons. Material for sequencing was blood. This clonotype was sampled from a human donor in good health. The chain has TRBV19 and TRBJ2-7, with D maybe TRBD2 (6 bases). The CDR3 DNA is TGTGCCAGTAGTAGCGGGGCGCCTAGCCACGAGCAGTACTTC. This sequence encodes CASSSGAPSHEQYF.